What follows is one TCR beta chain and its context. This sample was included in a study of cytomegalovirus exposure and HLA in healthy donors. The CDR3 extends over 14 amino acids. The V gene's germline CDR1 is SGHNT and CDR2 YYREEE (reference sequence). PCR primers comprised 60 Vbeta and 13 Jbeta primers. Generated by immunoSEQ multiplex PCR, the TCRdb table keeps only in-frame clones and is missing some. The sample has about 160,000 clones, 75% to 90% seen once. The chain recombines TRBV5-4 with TRBJ2-5; D may be TRBD2 (6 bases). The J call could be wrong; TRBJ2-7 is a better fit for the DNA end. This clonotype was sampled from a woman aged 18-29 years in good health and CMV-seronegative. The sequenced sample was PBMCs. The CDR3 here is CASSLVPGSFEQYF. The CDR3 bases are TGTGCCAGCAGCTTGGTTCCCGGGAGCTTCGAGCAGTACTTC.